A single sample is the source of the 21 T cell receptor beta chains below, sequenced in a study of T cell responses to AZD1222 COVID-19 vaccine. The repertoire was sequenced with immunoSEQ multiplex PCR; TCRdb's copy has only in-frame clones and lacks some. The top ten clones hold 3% to 4% of a sample with around 140,000 clones, about 90% of them seen once. The source material was peripheral blood, sampled 28 days after the second AZD1222 dose. These receptor sequences come from an adult who received the AZD1222 COVID-19 vaccine.

This chain joins TRBV5-8 and TRBJ1-5; TRBD1 matches 9 bases. This CDR3 is 16 amino acids long. Germline V gene sequence: CDR1 SGHTS, CDR2 YDEGEE. Trimming at V came to 4 bases and at J to 3 bases, leaving 8 bases not matched to a gene. CDR3 in DNA: TGTGCCAGCAGCCCGGGGACAGGGAATGTCAATCAGCCCCAGCATTTT. This gives the protein CASSPGTGNVNQPQHF.

The genes are TRBV6-6 and TRBJ1-1, with D possibly TRBD1 on 5 matching bases. The germline V and J ends were trimmed by 5 bases and 1 base, with 20 bases remaining between them. The germline gives CDR1 MNHNY, CDR2 SVGAGI (reference sequence). The CDR3 is 17 residues long. The DNA of the CDR3 is TGTGCCAGCAGTCTCAGGGTAGGGGTCGGCGGGAACACTGAAGCTTTCTTT. Its translation: CASSLRVGVGGNTEAFF.

This clone was seen a few times. The chain is built from TRBV27 and TRBJ1-2; D might be TRBD1 (5 bases). The CDR3 is made up of 13 amino acids. The V gene's germline CDR1 is MNHEY and CDR2 SMNVEV (reference sequence). V lost 5 bases, J lost 3 bases, and 10 bases lay in between. CDR3 coding DNA: TGTGCCAGCAGTGCCGTGGGGGACTATGGCTACACCTTC. Translated: CASSAVGDYGYTF.

The chain has TRBV3-1 (or the pseudogene TRBV3-2) and TRBJ2-7; 8 bases are shared with TRBD2. This CDR3 is 13 amino acids long. Germline CDR1 reads LGHDT; CDR2 reads YNNKEL (reference sequence). After removal of 5 bases from V and 6 bases from J, the junction contained 6 bases not matched to a gene. For the CDR3, the DNA is TGTGCCAGCAGCGACGGCGCGGGAGGCGAGCAGTACTTC. It yields the protein CASSDGAGGEQYF.

CDR3 nucleotide sequence: TGTGCCAGTAGACGAGGGGGCACCGGGGAGCTGTTTTTT. This translates into CASRRGGTGELFF. The V gene is TRBV19, the J gene TRBJ2-2; D may be TRBD1 (6 bases). V dropped 6 bases and J dropped 4 bases, with 9 bases sitting between them. The CDR3 spans 13 residues. From germline, CDR1 is LNHDA and CDR2 SQIVND (reference sequence).

This chain links TRBV11-3 with TRBJ2-1, with D possibly matching TRBD1 (5 bases). This CDR3 is 14 amino acids long. Germline values: CDR1 SGHNT, CDR2 YENEEA. The ends were cut back, 2 bases at V and 7 bases at J, with 12 bases in the middle. Here the CDR3 reads CASSLFSQGNEQFF. CDR3 in DNA: TGTGCCAGCAGCTTATTCAGTCAGGGTAATGAGCAGTTCTTC.

The CDR3 DNA is TGTGCCAGCAGGGGAGGGTTGACGGGGAACACCATATATTTT. Protein product: CASRGGLTGNTIYF. The chain is built from TRBV28 and TRBJ1-3; D is uncertain. The CDR3 length is 14 residues. CDR1 and CDR2 from the germline V gene are MDHEN and SYDVKM. Trimming shortened V by 6 bases and J by 7 bases, and 16 bases separated the two germline ends.

The chain links TRBV19 to TRBJ2-2; D gene ambiguous. There are 15 residues in the CDR3. V lost 5 bases, J lost 0 bases, and 10 bases lay in between. Germline-derived CDR1 and CDR2 are LNHDA and SQIVND (reference sequence). This chain's CDR3 is CASSSHTSNTGELFF. The CDR3 DNA reads as TGTGCCAGTAGTTCCCACACGTCGAACACCGGGGAGCTGTTTTTT.

This chain links TRBV12-3 or TRBV12-4 with TRBJ2-2; no clear D gene. The CDR3 runs 11 residues. The V end lost 7 bases, the J end lost 8 bases, and 8 bases lay between the germline ends. The CDR3: CASTDRGELFF. The CDR3 nucleotides are TGTGCCAGCACGGATAGGGGGGAGCTGTTTTTT.

The chain combines TRBV4-2 with TRBJ2-1, with 13 bases aligning to TRBD2. The CDR3 extends over 20 amino acids. Germline CDR1 LGHNA, CDR2 YNFKEQ. V dropped 4 bases and J dropped 3; count of bases not matched to a gene: 15. CDR3 residues: CASSLSGTSGRARNYNEQFF. CDR3 coding DNA: TGTGCCAGCAGCCTATCCGGAACTAGCGGGAGGGCCAGGAACTACAATGAGCAGTTCTTC.

V usage is TRBV4-1 and J usage is TRBJ2-3; 7 bases are shared with TRBD2. The CDR3 runs 15 residues. CDR1 MGHRA and CDR2 YSYEKL come from the germline V gene. With 4 bases clipped from V and 2 bases from J, the junction kept 6 bases outside the gene matches. The CDR3, as DNA: TGCGCCAGCAGCCGGCTAGCGGTGTACACAGATACGCAGTATTTT. Its translation: CASSRLAVYTDTQYF.

The chain uses TRBV9 and TRBJ1-3; TRBD1 aligns across 7 bases. The CDR3 has 15 amino acids. The J segment lost 0 bases and the V segment lost 4 bases, leaving 4 bases of the junction unmatched. CDR1 is SGDLS and CDR2 is YYNGEE in the germline V gene. The CDR3 reads CASSQTGFSGNTIYF. CDR3 nucleotides: TGTGCCAGCAGCCAGACAGGGTTCTCTGGAAACACCATATATTTT.

A few counts support this clone. The chain couples TRBV4-2 to TRBJ1-5; 8 nucleotides agree with TRBD1. Germline values: CDR1 LGHNA, CDR2 YNFKEQ. This CDR3 comprises 14 residues. V dropped 2 bases and J dropped 7; count of bases not matched to a gene: 4. CDR3 amino acids: CASSQQGARQPQHF. The DNA of the CDR3 is TGTGCCAGCAGCCAACAGGGGGCACGGCAGCCCCAGCATTTT.

This clone was observed once. The chain recombines TRBV25-1 with TRBJ2-3, with 8 bases matching TRBD2. The ends lost 1 base at V and 1 base at J; junction bases unmatched: 4. Germline V CDR1 and CDR2: MGHDK, SYGVNS. The length of the CDR3 is 16 residues. CDR3 nucleotide sequence: TGTGCCAGCAGTGAATTTGCGGGAGGCCGCACAGATACGCAGTATTTT. Translated, it gives CASSEFAGGRTDTQYF.

The genes are TRBV4-3 and TRBJ2-6; D is uncertain. CDR1 LGHNA and CDR2 YSLEER come from the germline V gene. V lost 0 bases and J lost 3, with 12 bases in between. This CDR3 has 17 amino acids. The CDR3: CASSQDPGLSGANVLTF. The CDR3 nucleotides are TGCGCCAGCAGCCAAGATCCGGGTTTAAGTGGGGCCAACGTCCTGACTTTC.

The chain couples TRBV28 to TRBJ2-6; the match to TRBD1 covers 10 bases. The germline gives CDR1 MDHEN, CDR2 SYDVKM. The CDR3 is made up of 17 amino acids. The V and J ends lost 6 bases and 0 bases, in that order; junction bases with no gene match: 5. CDR3 region: CASRGDRGVSGANVLTF. The CDR3 DNA follows: TGTGCCAGCAGGGGGGACAGGGGCGTCTCTGGGGCCAACGTCCTGACTTTC.

The V gene is TRBV28, the J gene TRBJ1-1; no clear D gene. V lost 11 bases and J lost 4, with 14 bases in between. The CDR3 is 12 amino acids. Germline-derived CDR1 and CDR2 are MDHEN and SYDVKM. The CDR3 DNA follows: TGTGCCCTTCGCGGGGTGGGCACTGAAGCTTTCTTT. It encodes CALRGVGTEAFF.

The chain joins TRBV5-6 to TRBJ2-2; D gene unclear. The V gene's germline CDR1 is SGHDT and CDR2 YYEEEE. CDR3 length equals 13 residues. Between the trimmed V and J ends, which lost 3 bases and 8 bases, there was a span of 11 bases. The CDR3 region has the DNA TGTGCCAGCAGCTCGGACCTTCTTGGGGAGCTGTTTTTT. Protein: CASSSDLLGELFF.

The CDR3 DNA reads TGTGCCAGCAGTTCGGCAGGTGACAATTCACCCCTCCACTTT. Its translation is CASSSAGDNSPLHF. This chain uses TRBV6-2 or TRBV6-3 with TRBJ1-6; D is undetermined. This CDR3 has 14 residues. Per germline, CDR1 MNHEY and CDR2 SVGEGT. V lost 4 bases to trimming and J lost 7 bases, with 11 bases between them.

This clone was seen a handful of times. V usage is TRBV7-3 and J usage is TRBJ2-3; 7 nucleotides align to TRBD2. CDR3 length: 14 amino acids. Trimming removed 0 bases from V and 5 bases from J; junction bases left unmatched: 2. Germline V gene sequence: CDR1 SGHTA, CDR2 FQGTGA. The CDR3 is CASSLTPGGDTQYF. The DNA of the CDR3 is TGTGCCAGCAGCTTAACGCCGGGGGGAGATACGCAGTATTTT.

This clone has just a few counts. This sequence joins TRBV28 and TRBJ1-4; D not resolved. The CDR3 has 13 residues. Per the germline V gene, CDR1 is MDHEN and CDR2 is SYDVKM. The germline V and J ends were trimmed by 8 bases and 7 bases, with 14 bases remaining between them. CDR3 bases: TGTGCCAGCTTCGACCGGGCGGCTGAAAAACTGTTTTTT. Residues: CASFDRAAEKLFF.